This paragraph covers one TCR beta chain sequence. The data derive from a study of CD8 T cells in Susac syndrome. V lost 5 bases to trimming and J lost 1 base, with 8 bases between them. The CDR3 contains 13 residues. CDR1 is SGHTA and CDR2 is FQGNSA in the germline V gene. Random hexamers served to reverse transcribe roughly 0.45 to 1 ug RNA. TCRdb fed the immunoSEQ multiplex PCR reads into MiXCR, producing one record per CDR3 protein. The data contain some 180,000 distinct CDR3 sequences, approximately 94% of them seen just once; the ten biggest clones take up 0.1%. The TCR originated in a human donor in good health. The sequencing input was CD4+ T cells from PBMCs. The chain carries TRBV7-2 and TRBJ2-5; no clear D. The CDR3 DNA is TGTGCCAGCAGCCGAGCCTTCCAAGAGACCCAGTACTTC. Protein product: CASSRAFQETQYF.